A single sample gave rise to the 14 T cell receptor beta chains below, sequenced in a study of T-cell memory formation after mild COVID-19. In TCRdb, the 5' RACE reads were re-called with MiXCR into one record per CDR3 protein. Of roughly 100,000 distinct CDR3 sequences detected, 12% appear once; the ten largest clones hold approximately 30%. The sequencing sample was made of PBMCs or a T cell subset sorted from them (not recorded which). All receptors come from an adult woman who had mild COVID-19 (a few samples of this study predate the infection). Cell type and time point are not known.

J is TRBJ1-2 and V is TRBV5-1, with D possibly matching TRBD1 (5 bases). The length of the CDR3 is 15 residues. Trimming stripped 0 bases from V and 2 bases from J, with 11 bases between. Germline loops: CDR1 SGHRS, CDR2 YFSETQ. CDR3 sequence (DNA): TGCGCCAGCAGCTTGGTGCAGGGATCAAACTATGGCTACACCTTC. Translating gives CASSLVQGSNYGYTF.

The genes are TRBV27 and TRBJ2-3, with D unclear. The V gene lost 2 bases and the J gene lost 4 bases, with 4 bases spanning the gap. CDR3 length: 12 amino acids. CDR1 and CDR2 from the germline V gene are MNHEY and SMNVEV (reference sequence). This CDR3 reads CASSLQADTQYF. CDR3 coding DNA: TGTGCCAGCAGTTTACAGGCAGATACGCAGTATTTT.

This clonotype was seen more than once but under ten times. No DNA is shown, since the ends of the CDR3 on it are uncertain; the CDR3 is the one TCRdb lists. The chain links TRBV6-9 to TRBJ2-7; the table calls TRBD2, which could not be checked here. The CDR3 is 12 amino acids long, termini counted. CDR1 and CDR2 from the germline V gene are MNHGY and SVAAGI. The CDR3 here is CALRDFGAEQYF.

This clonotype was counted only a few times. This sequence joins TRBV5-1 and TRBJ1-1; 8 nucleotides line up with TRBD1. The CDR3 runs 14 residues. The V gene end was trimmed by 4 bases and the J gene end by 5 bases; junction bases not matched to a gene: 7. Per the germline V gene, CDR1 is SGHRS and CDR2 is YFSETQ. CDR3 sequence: CASSPPTGGTEAFF. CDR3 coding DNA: TGCGCCAGCAGCCCTCCCACAGGGGGAACTGAAGCTTTCTTT.

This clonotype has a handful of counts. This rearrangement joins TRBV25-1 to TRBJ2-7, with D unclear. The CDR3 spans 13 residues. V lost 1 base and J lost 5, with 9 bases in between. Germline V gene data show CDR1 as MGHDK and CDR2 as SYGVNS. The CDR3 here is CASSELGYDEQYF. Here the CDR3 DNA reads TGTGCCAGCAGTGAATTAGGGTATGACGAGCAGTACTTC.

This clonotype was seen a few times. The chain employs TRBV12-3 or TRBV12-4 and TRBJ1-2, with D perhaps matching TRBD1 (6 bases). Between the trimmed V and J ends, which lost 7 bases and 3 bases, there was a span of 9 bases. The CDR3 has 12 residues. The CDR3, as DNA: TGTGCCAGCATGGGGGGCGACTATGGCTACACCTTC. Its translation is CASMGGDYGYTF.

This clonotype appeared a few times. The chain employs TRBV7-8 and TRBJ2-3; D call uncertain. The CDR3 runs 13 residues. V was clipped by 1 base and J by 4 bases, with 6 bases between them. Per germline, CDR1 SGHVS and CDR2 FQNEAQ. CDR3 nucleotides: TGTGCCAGCAGCTTAGAAGATTCAGATACGCAGTATTTT. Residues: CASSLEDSDTQYF. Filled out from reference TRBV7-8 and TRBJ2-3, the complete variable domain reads GAGVSQSPRYKVAKRGQDVALRCDPISGHVSLFWYQQALGQGPEFLTYFQNEAQLDKSGLPSDRFFAERPEGSVSTLKIQRTQQEDSAVYLCASSLEDSDTQYFGPGTRLTVL.

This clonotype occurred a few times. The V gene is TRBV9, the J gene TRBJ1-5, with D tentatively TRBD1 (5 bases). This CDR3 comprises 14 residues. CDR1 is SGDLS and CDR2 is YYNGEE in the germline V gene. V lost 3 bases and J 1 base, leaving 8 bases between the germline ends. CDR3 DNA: TGTGCCAGCAGCGCAGGGTCGAGCAATCAGCCCCAGCATTTT. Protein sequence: CASSAGSSNQPQHF.

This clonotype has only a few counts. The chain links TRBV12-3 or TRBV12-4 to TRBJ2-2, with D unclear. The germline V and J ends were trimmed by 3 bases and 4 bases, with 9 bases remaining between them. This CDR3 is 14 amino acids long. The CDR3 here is CASSLGSATGELFF. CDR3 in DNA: TGTGCCAGCAGTTTGGGGTCTGCCACCGGGGAGCTGTTTTTT.

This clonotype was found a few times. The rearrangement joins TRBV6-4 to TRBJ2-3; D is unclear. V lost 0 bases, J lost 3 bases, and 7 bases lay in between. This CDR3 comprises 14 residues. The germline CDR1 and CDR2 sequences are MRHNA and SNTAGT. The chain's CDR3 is CASSDSHDTDTQYF. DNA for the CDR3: TGTGCCAGCAGTGACTCCCACGATACAGATACGCAGTATTTT.

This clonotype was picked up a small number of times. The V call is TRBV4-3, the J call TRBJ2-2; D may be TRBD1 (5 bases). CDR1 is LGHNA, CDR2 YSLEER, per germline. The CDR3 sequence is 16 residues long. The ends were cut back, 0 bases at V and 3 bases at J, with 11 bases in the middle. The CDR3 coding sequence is TGCGCCAGCAGCCAAGATGCAGGGATGGACACCGGGGAGCTGTTTTTT. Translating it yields CASSQDAGMDTGELFF.

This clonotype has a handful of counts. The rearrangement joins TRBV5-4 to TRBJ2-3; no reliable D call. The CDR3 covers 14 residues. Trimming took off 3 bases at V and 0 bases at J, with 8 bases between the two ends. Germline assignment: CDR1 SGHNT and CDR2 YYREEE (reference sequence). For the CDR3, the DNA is TGTGCCAGCAGCTACCTCGGGAGCACAGATACGCAGTATTTT. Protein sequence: CASSYLGSTDTQYF.

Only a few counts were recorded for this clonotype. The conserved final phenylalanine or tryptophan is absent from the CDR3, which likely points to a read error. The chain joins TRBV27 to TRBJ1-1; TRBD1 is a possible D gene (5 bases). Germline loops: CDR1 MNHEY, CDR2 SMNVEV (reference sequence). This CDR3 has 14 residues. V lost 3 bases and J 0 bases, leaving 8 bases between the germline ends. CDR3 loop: CASSFQGMNTEAFL. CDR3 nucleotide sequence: TGTGCCAGCAGTTTTCAGGGAATGAACACTGAAGCTTTCCTT.

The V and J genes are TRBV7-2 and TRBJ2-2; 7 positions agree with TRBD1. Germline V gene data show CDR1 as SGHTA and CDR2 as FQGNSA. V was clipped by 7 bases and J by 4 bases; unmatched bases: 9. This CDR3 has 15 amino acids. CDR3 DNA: TGTGCCAGCACCGAGACAGGGTTTCTCACCGGGGAGCTGTTTTTT. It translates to CASTETGFLTGELFF.